These T cell receptor beta chains were read from a single sample in a study of cytomegalovirus exposure and HLA in healthy donors. Some clones are missing from TCRdb's copy, which holds only in-frame ones; the method was immunoSEQ multiplex PCR. The sample totals about 110,000 clones. The sample taken for sequencing was PBMCs. Every receptor here comes from a man over 45 in good health and CMV-seronegative. The conserved cysteine and the conserved F or W are not part of the CDR3 here.

>TRBV7-6|TRBJ2-2
ASSFRRGTGELF
>TRBV5-6|TRBJ1-2
ASSLGAPYGYT
>TRBV6-4|TRBJ2-4
ASRTGERGLKNIQY
>TRBV7-9|TRBJ2-1
ASSSGLAGEQF
>TRBV5-1|TRBJ2-2
ASSQLFGELF
>TRBV7-2|TRBJ2-1
ASRSSGSNEQF
>TRBV7-9|TRBJ1-2
ASSFDYREGYT
>TRBV28|TRBJ1-2
ASSLANYGYT
>TRBV6-5|TRBJ2-2
ASRLSGGHTGELF
>TRBV19|TRBJ2-3
ASSARGKRGSTDTQY
>TRBV6-5|TRBJ2-3
ASSYSAGADTQY
>TRBV6-1|TRBJ1-2
ASRDRGYGYT
>TRBV27|TRBJ2-7
ASSSTGTGPYEQY
>TRBV5-6|TRBJ2-7
ASSPGRWDRYEQY
>TRBV2|TRBJ2-7
ASGGTGNYEQY
>TRBV5-6|TRBJ1-1
ASSLVGGFTEAF
>TRBV7-2|TRBJ1-3
ASSLLAAGNTIY
>TRBV18|TRBJ1-2
ASSQNLEGFYGYT
>TRBV4-1|TRBJ1-5
ASSPEAGAGGNQPQH
>TRBV5-4|TRBJ2-2
ASSFGPNTGELF
>TRBV5-1|TRBJ1-1
ASSLQSRGVNTEAF
>TRBV15|TRBJ2-1
ATSRAILAGGRNEQF
>TRBV6-1|TRBJ1-1
ASSEYRGARRNTEAF
>TRBV6-9|TRBJ2-7
ASLRGNLWEQY
>TRBV6-1|TRBJ1-3
ASNQAGGGNTIY
>TRBV10-3|TRBJ1-2
AISEQGDYGYT
>TRBV2|TRBJ1-1
ASSGSTGDTEAF
>TRBV15|TRBJ1-1
ATSSPGTVNTEAF
>TRBV2|TRBJ1-1
ASRGQGNTEAF
>TRBV6-5|TRBJ2-6
ASSTAGANVLT
>TRBV9|TRBJ2-1
ASSVYAGGLNEQF
>TRBV6-5|TRBJ1-1
ASGLQGGLAEAF
>TRBV28|TRBJ2-7
ASRNPGLAGGRANEQY